Listed below are T cell receptor beta chains from one sample, sequenced in a study of CD8 T cells in Susac syndrome. TCRdb redid the calling of the immunoSEQ multiplex PCR reads with MiXCR, one entry per CDR3 protein. This sample has a few hundred thousand distinct CDR3 sequences; almost 85% occur once, and the top ten carry 0.2% to 0.25%. The sequenced sample consisted of CD8+ T cells from PBMCs. Receptors originate from a human donor with multiple sclerosis. Both conserved end residues are part of each CDR3. D genes are given only for firm matches. Not every row has a clone size; where given, it reads once, few, many or a size class.

-,16,TRBJ2-7,-,TRBV4-3,CASSQSAFGGTYEQYF,TGCGCCAGCAGCCAGAGCGCCTTCGGCGGTACCTACGAGCAGTACTTC
-,15,TRBJ2-7,-,TRBV7-9,CASSLVQSDSYEQYF,TGTGCCAGCAGCTTAGTGCAGAGCGACTCCTACGAGCAGTACTTC
-,14,TRBJ1-2,once,TRBV7-6,CASSPPGGNYGYTF,TGTGCCAGCAGCCCCCCGGGTGGTAACTATGGCTACACCTTC
-,15,TRBJ1-4,-,TRBV11-2,CASSLIGFANEKLFF,TGTGCCAGCAGCTTAATAGGGTTTGCTAATGAAAAACTGTTTTTT
TRBD1,15,TRBJ1-1,-,TRBV28,CASTSTGDWDTEAFF,TGTGCCAGCACCTCTACAGGGGACTGGGACACTGAAGCTTTCTTT
-,13,TRBJ1-5,-,TRBV12-3/TRBV12-4,CASSLSRAQPQHF,TGTGCTAGCAGCTTATCCAGGGCCCAGCCCCAGCATTTT
-,13,TRBJ2-1,-,TRBV21-1,CASSKAPPHEQFF,TGTGCCAGCAGCAAAGCGCCGCCCCATGAGCAGTTCTTC
-,15,TRBJ2-7,-,TRBV29-1,CSVEGGQLPSYEQYF,TGCAGCGTTGAAGGTGGTCAACTCCCCTCCTACGAGCAGTACTTC
TRBD2,16,TRBJ2-2,-,TRBV19,CASSSFSGSRVRELFF,TGTGCCAGTAGTTCTTTTAGCGGGAGCAGGGTCCGGGAGCTGTTTTTT
-,14,TRBJ2-4,few,TRBV6-5,CASSYSGEPNIQYF,TGTGCCAGCAGTTACTCGGGCGAACCAAACATTCAGTACTTC
TRBD1,16,TRBJ2-5,-,TRBV10-3,CASSEPSTGFGETQYF,TGTGCCAGCAGTGAGCCCTCGACAGGGTTCGGGGAGACCCAGTACTTC
-,14,TRBJ2-1,once,TRBV20-1,CSARGTPGTNEQFF,TGCAGTGCTAGAGGGACCCCTGGGACCAATGAGCAGTTCTTC
TRBD1,17,TRBJ1-5,-,TRBV6-5,CASSYRQGGHSNQPQHF,TGTGCCAGCAGTTACCGACAGGGGGGCCATAGCAATCAGCCCCAGCATTTT
-,10,TRBJ1-1,-,TRBV30,CAWVNTEAFF,TGTGCCTGGGTCAACACTGAAGCTTTCTTT
-,15,TRBJ2-5,-,TRBV6-5,CASSYYPGQQETQYF,TGTGCCAGCAGTTACTATCCCGGACAGCAAGAGACCCAGTACTTC
-,16,TRBJ2-7,-,TRBV5-6,CASSLSPAGYSYEQYF,TGTGCCAGCAGCTTGTCGCCAGCGGGTTATTCCTACGAGCAGTACTTC
-,14,TRBJ2-5,-,TRBV20-1,CSARGGGAQETQYF,TGCAGTGCTAGAGGAGGCGGAGCACAAGAGACCCAGTACTTC
TRBD2,16,TRBJ2-7,-,TRBV7-8,CASSYLTGLANYEQYF,TGTGCCAGCAGCTACTTGACGGGACTAGCGAACTACGAGCAGTACTTC
TRBD2,15,TRBJ2-1,-,TRBV27,CASSSLTSGRDEQFF,TGTGCCAGCAGTTCGCTGACTAGCGGGAGGGATGAGCAGTTCTTC
-,12,TRBJ2-7,-,TRBV29-1,CSVRLGAYEQYF,TGCAGCGTCCGGCTAGGGGCATACGAGCAGTACTTC
-,12,TRBJ1-1,-,TRBV9,CASSVEGFEAFF,TGTGCCAGCAGCGTAGAGGGATTTGAAGCTTTCTTT
-,14,TRBJ2-7,-,TRBV16,CASSHGTVSYEQYF,TGTGCCAGCAGCCACGGAACCGTCTCCTACGAGCAGTACTTC
TRBD2,12,TRBJ2-5,once,TRBV7-9,CASRREGETQYF,TGTGCCAGCCGCAGGGAGGGAGAGACCCAGTACTTC
-,15,TRBJ1-2,-,TRBV12-3/TRBV12-4,CASSPEPSVNYGYTF,TGTGCCAGCAGTCCCGAACCCTCAGTCAACTATGGCTACACCTTC
TRBD2,15,TRBJ2-1,-,TRBV19,CASSMGGTPGNEQFF,TGTGCCAGTAGTATGGGAGGGACGCCGGGGAATGAGCAGTTCTTC
-,14,TRBJ2-2,-,TRBV24-1,CATSDLGEPGELFF,TGTGCCACCAGTGATTTGGGAGAGCCCGGGGAGCTGTTTTTT
-,14,TRBJ2-7,-,TRBV11-2,CASSPGDGTYEQYF,TGTGCCAGCAGCCCGGGGGACGGAACCTACGAGCAGTACTTC
-,17,TRBJ2-1,-,TRBV6-2/TRBV6-3,CASSYSTYQDRGDEQFF,TGTGCCAGCAGTTACTCGACATACCAGGATCGCGGGGATGAGCAGTTCTTC
TRBD1,15,TRBJ2-7,-,TRBV27,CASSFSRTGAYEQYF,TGTGCCAGCAGTTTCTCTCGGACAGGGGCCTACGAGCAGTACTTC
-,14,TRBJ1-2,-,TRBV5-1,CASSLADSAYGYTF,TGCGCCAGCAGCTTGGCGGACAGTGCCTATGGCTACACCTTC
TRBD2,15,TRBJ2-7,few,TRBV11-1,CASSSMRGSTYEQYF,TGTGCCAGCAGCTCCATGCGGGGGTCCACCTACGAGCAGTACTTC
-,15,TRBJ1-5,-,TRBV11-2,CASRRSGGFMEPQHF,TGTGCCAGCAGGCGCAGCGGGGGTTTTATGGAGCCCCAGCATTTT
TRBD1,16,TRBJ2-2,-,TRBV30,CAWSVGRGRRAGELFF,TGTGCCTGGAGTGTAGGCAGGGGGCGAAGGGCCGGGGAGCTGTTTTTT
TRBD2,17,TRBJ2-7,-,TRBV18,CASSGSGTSGSRDEQYF,TGTGCCAGCTCAGGATCCGGGACTAGCGGGAGCCGCGACGAGCAGTACTTC
-,24,TRBJ2-1,-,TRBV18,CASSPVAGTGGFARLAGGRNEQFF,TGTGCCAGCTCACCCGTAGCCGGGACAGGGGGCTTCGCGCGACTAGCGGGAGGAAGGAATGAGCAGTTCTTC
TRBD1,14,TRBJ2-7,once,TRBV5-4,CASSHRDRGYEQYF,TGTGCCAGCAGCCACCGGGACAGGGGCTACGAGCAGTACTTC
-,13,TRBJ1-5,-,TRBV5-6,CASSGSTGGFQHF,TGTGCCAGCAGCGGGTCGACAGGAGGGTTCCAGCATTTT
TRBD1,12,TRBJ1-1,-,TRBV15,CATSARQGWAFF,TGTGCCACCAGCGCCCGACAGGGCTGGGCTTTCTTT
-,14,TRBJ2-5,-,TRBV28,CASSFPRDQETQYF,TGTGCCAGCAGTTTTCCCAGGGACCAAGAGACCCAGTACTTC
-,15,TRBJ2-7,-,TRBV24-1,CATSDRTGPSYEQYF,TGTGCCACCAGTGATCGAACAGGGCCCTCCTACGAGCAGTACTTC
-,14,TRBJ2-5,-,TRBV7-2,CASSLDYALRDEYF,TGTGCCAGCAGCTTAGACTACGCACTCCGGGATGAGTACTTC
TRBD1,16,TRBJ2-7,-,TRBV12-3/TRBV12-4,CASSSGGWTATYEQYF,TGTGCCAGCAGTTCAGGGGGATGGACGGCCACCTACGAGCAGTACTTC
-,12,TRBJ2-1,-,TRBV13,CASSSVGDEQFF,TGTGCCAGCAGCTCGGTTGGCGATGAGCAGTTCTTC
-,15,TRBJ2-1,-,TRBV19,CASSMEGGSYNEQFF,TGTGCCAGTAGTATGGAGGGGGGCTCCTACAATGAGCAGTTCTTC
-,13,TRBJ2-7,few,TRBV19,CASSMQGSYEQYF,TGTGCCAGTAGTATGCAGGGCTCCTACGAGCAGTACTTC
-,11,TRBJ1-5,-,TRBV6-2/TRBV6-3,CASSLTIPQHF,TGTGCCAGCAGTTTGACAATTCCCCAGCATTTT
TRBD1,15,TRBJ2-3,-,TRBV7-6,CASSLQGGGPDTQYF,TGTGCCAGCAGCTTACAAGGGGGCGGTCCAGATACGCAGTATTTT
-,14,TRBJ2-7,-,TRBV19,CASSSTSSSYEQYF,TGTGCCAGTAGTTCCACTAGTTCTTCCTACGAGCAGTACTTC
-,14,TRBJ2-1,-,TRBV24-1,CATSGGFPYNEQFF,TGTGCCACCAGTGGGGGTTTCCCCTACAATGAGCAGTTCTTC
-,13,TRBJ1-1,-,TRBV30,CGWTPPMNTEAFF,TGTGGCTGGACTCCCCCGATGAACACTGAAGCTTTCTTT
TRBD1,14,TRBJ1-1,once,TRBV6-1,CATHWGTGVTEAFF,TGTGCCACCCATTGGGGGACAGGGGTGACTGAAGCTTTCTTT
-,15,TRBJ2-7,-,TRBV18,CASSPPFDSSYEQYF,TGTGCCAGCTCACCACCGTTCGACAGCTCCTACGAGCAGTACTTC